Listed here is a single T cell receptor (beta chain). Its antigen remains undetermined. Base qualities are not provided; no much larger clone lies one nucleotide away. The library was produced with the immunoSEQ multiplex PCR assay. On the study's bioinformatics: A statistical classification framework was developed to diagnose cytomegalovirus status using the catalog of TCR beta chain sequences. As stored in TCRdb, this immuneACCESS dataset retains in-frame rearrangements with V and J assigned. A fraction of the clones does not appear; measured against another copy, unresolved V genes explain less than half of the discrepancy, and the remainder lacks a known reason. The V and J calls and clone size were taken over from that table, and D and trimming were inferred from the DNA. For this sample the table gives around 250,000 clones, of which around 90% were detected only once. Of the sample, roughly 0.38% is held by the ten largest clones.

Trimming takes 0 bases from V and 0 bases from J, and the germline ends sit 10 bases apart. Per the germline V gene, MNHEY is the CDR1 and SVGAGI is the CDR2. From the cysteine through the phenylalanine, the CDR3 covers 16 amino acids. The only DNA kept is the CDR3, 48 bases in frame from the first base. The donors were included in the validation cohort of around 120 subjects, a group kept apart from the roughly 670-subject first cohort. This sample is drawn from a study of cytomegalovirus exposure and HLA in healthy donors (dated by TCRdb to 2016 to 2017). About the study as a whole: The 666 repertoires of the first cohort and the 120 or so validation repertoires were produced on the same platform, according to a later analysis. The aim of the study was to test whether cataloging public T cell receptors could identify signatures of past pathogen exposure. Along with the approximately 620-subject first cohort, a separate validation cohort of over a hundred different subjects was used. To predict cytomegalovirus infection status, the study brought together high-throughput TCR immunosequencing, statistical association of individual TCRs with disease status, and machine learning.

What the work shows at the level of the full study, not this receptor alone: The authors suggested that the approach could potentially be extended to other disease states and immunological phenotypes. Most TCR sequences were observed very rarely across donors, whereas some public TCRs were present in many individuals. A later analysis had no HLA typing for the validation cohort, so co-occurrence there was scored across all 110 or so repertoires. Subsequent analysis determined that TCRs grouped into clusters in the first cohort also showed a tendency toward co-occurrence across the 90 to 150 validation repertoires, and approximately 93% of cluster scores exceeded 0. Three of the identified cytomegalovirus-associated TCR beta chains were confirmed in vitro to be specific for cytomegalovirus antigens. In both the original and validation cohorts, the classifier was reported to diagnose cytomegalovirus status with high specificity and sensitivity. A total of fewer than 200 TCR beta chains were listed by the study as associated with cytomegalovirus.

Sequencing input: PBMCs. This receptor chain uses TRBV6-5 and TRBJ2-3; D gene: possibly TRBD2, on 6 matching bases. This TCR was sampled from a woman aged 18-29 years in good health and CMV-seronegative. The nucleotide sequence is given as TGTGCCAGCAGTTACTCGGGGCGGGGTAGCACAGATACGCAGTATTTT. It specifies CASSYSGRGSTDTQYF.